Presented here are 2 T cell receptor beta chains from one specimen sequenced in a study of OX40 agonist ivuxolimab in advanced cancers. The repertoire was sequenced with immunoSEQ multiplex PCR; TCRdb's copy has only in-frame clones and lacks some. The sample shows tens of thousands of clones, around 82% of them seen only once. Sequenced material: CD4+ or CD8+ T cells sorted from blood, taken in a trial of the OX40 agonist ivuxolimab. The receptor source for this set is an adult with an advanced solid tumor such as melanoma, head and neck, liver or kidney cancer.

The V call is TRBV5-1, the J call TRBJ1-4; D is unclear. The CDR3 is made up of 15 amino acids. The V and J ends lost 2 bases and 0 bases respectively, with 8 bases between them. Germline CDR1 SGHRS, CDR2 YFSETQ. The CDR3 loop reads CASSFSNPTNEKLFF. The DNA for the CDR3 is TGCGCCAGCAGCTTTTCCAACCCAACTAATGAAAAACTGTTTTTT.

The CDR3 here is CASSPLGPANTGELFF. Here the CDR3 DNA reads TGTGCCAGCAGCCCATTGGGGCCCGCGAACACCGGGGAGCTGTTTTTT. The rearrangement joins TRBV7-3 to TRBJ2-2, with D maybe TRBD1 (5 bases). There are 16 residues in the CDR3. The V gene's germline CDR1 is SGHTA and CDR2 FQGTGA. The germline V and J ends were trimmed by 5 bases and 0 bases, with 13 bases remaining between them.